What follows are 15 T cell receptor beta chains derived from one specimen sequenced in a study of T-cell memory formation after mild COVID-19. From the 5' RACE reads, TCRdb called clonotypes with MiXCR, one entry per CDR3 protein. The sample has 250,000 to 350,000 distinct CDR3 sequences; approximately 20% are singletons. Sequenced material: PBMCs or a T cell subset sorted from them (not recorded which). The receptors originated from a man aged 18-30 years who had mild COVID-19 (a few samples of this study predate the infection). Cell type and time point are not known.

In its sample, this clonotype was seen a few times. The chain links TRBV12-3 or TRBV12-4 to TRBJ2-1; TRBD2 agrees at 10 bases. Trimming at V came to 2 bases and at J to 9 bases, leaving 7 bases not matched to a gene. There are 15 residues in the CDR3. Here the CDR3 DNA reads TGTGCCAGCAGTTTATCTGCTAGCGGGGGTGTTGAGCAGTTCTTC. This encodes CASSLSASGGVEQFF.

This clonotype came up a few times. The chain combines TRBV12-3 or TRBV12-4 with TRBJ2-2; no clear D gene. The CDR3 is made up of 13 amino acids. Trimming cost V 7 bases and J 1 base, with 7 bases left between them. CDR3 coding DNA: TGTGCCAGCAAACCGGGGAACACCGGGGAGCTGTTTTTT. Its translation is CASKPGNTGELFF.

V gene TRBV12-3 or TRBV12-4 combines with J gene TRBJ2-1; TRBD2 agrees at 8 bases. The CDR3 has 14 residues. V lost 3 bases, J lost 7 bases, and 5 bases stayed unmatched. DNA of the CDR3: TGTGCCAGCAGTTTCCCCGGGGGGGTAAATGAGCAGTTCTTC. Its protein product is CASSFPGGVNEQFF.

The chain joins TRBV18 to TRBJ1-5; no definite D call. There are 15 residues in the CDR3. From germline, CDR1 is KGHSH and CDR2 LQKENI. V was cut by 2 bases and J by 0 bases, with 8 bases left in between. The CDR3 nucleotides are TGTGCCAGCTCACCAGAATACAATAGCAATCAGCCCCAGCATTTT. It translates to CASSPEYNSNQPQHF.

This clonotype was observed a handful of times. The rearrangement uses TRBV5-4 and TRBJ2-7; D is unresolved. The CDR3 sequence is 14 residues long. Trimming took off 2 bases at V and 2 bases at J, with 11 bases between the two ends. The germline CDR1 and CDR2 sequences are SGHNT and YYREEE (reference sequence). In nucleotides, the CDR3 is TGTGCCAGCAGCTTTTCTGCCTCTGCCTACGAGCAGTACTTC. Residues: CASSFSASAYEQYF.

Comment on this clonotype: This may be a read error, as it is one base from a much larger clone. This rearrangement joins TRBV11-1 to TRBJ2-5; D is perhaps TRBD1 or TRBD2 (5 bases each). Per germline, CDR1 SGHAT and CDR2 FQDESV (reference sequence). The CDR3 is made up of 14 amino acids. Deletions cut 0 bases from V and 0 bases from J, with 5 bases between. The CDR3 loop reads CASSLAGDQETQYF. CDR3 nucleotides: TGTGCCAGCAGCTTAGCGGGGGACCAAGAGACCCAGTACTTC.

This clonotype was counted only a few times. This sequence joins TRBV4-3 and TRBJ1-5, with 7 bases that match TRBD1. V trimming: 4 bases; J trimming: 0 bases; junction bases outside the gene matches: 9. CDR3 length: 17 amino acids. Germline assignment: CDR1 LGHNA and CDR2 YSLEER. The DNA of the CDR3 is TGCGCCAGCAGCCTCTCATACGGGACAGATAGCAATCAGCCCCAGCATTTT. Its translation is CASSLSYGTDSNQPQHF.

The chain couples TRBV6-5 to TRBJ1-1; D unresolved. The CDR3 runs to 13 residues. The V end was cut by 5 bases, the J end by 0 bases, with 7 bases between. Germline assignment: CDR1 MNHEY and CDR2 SVGAGI. The CDR3 loop is CASSRLMNTEAFF. In DNA, the CDR3 is TGTGCCAGCAGTCGTCTGATGAACACTGAAGCTTTCTTT.

This clonotype has more than one count but fewer than ten. V usage is TRBV6-4 and J usage is TRBJ1-1; TRBD1 agrees at 8 bases. There are 14 residues in the CDR3. Trimming cost V 5 bases and J 4 bases; bases outside gene matches: 6. CDR1 and CDR2 from the germline V gene are MRHNA and SNTAGT. The CDR3 nucleotides read TGTGCCAGCAGTCCGGACAGGGCGGGCACTGAAGCTTTCTTT. This sequence encodes CASSPDRAGTEAFF.

This clonotype was seen more than once but under ten times. The chain links TRBV4-3 to TRBJ2-7, with D perhaps TRBD2 (7 bases). There are 15 residues in the CDR3. V lost 1 base and J lost 4, with 14 bases in between. The V gene's germline CDR1 is LGHNA and CDR2 YSLEER. This CDR3 is CASSQAGGAAYEQYF. In nucleotides, the CDR3 is TGCGCCAGCAGCCAAGCGGGGGGCGCAGCTTACGAGCAGTACTTC.

The rearrangement uses TRBV13 and TRBJ1-6; D remains ambiguous. Germline CDR1 reads PRHDT; CDR2 reads FYEKMQ (reference sequence). The CDR3 runs 18 residues. Trimming stripped 1 base from V and 3 bases from J, with 16 bases between. The CDR3 coding sequence is TGTGCCAGCAGCTTAGCCAAGCAGAGCTTCCTCTATAATTCACCCCTCCACTTT. It translates to CASSLAKQSFLYNSPLHF. The full variable domain, completed using reference TRBV13 and TRBJ1-6, is AAGVIQSPRHLIKEKRETATLKCYPIPRHDTVYWYQQGPGQDPQFLISFYEKMQSDKGSIPDRFSAQQFSDYHSELNMSSLELGDSALYFCASSLAKQSFLYNSPLHFGNGTRLTVT.

This chain joins TRBV20-1 and TRBJ2-7; 8 nucleotides align to TRBD1. Germline lookup yields CDR1 DFQATT and CDR2 SNEGSKA (reference sequence). This CDR3 comprises 13 residues. With 5 bases clipped from V and 2 bases from J, the junction kept 5 bases outside the gene matches. The CDR3 reads CSAQDRDAYEQYF. Written as DNA, the CDR3 is TGCAGTGCTCAGGACAGGGACGCCTACGAGCAGTACTTC.

J is TRBJ2-2 and V is TRBV5-1; no clear D. Trimming shortened V by 4 bases and J by 7 bases, and 11 bases separated the two germline ends. Germline V lookup: CDR1 SGHRS, CDR2 YFSETQ. This CDR3 spans 13 amino acids. The CDR3 region is CASSPRTDGELFF. CDR3 DNA sequence: TGCGCCAGCAGCCCACGAACCGACGGGGAGCTGTTTTTT. Variable domain in full (rest from reference TRBV5-1 and TRBJ2-2): KAGVTQTPRYLIKTRGQQVTLSCSPISGHRSVSWYQQTPGQGLQFLFEYFSETQRNKGNFPGRFSGRQFSNSRSEMNVSTLELGDSALYLCASSPRTDGELFFGEGSRLTVL.

A few counts support this clonotype. This chain uses TRBV6-6 with TRBJ1-2, with 7 nucleotides matching TRBD1. Germline CDR1 and CDR2: MNHNY and SVGAGI (reference sequence). The CDR3 consists of 13 residues. V trimming: 8 bases; J trimming: 8 bases; junction bases outside the gene matches: 11. The CDR3 region has the DNA TGTGCCAGCGCACAGGGGAGTTTTAGCGGCTACACCTTC. The encoded protein is CASAQGSFSGYTF.

This chain connects TRBV12-3 or TRBV12-4 to TRBJ2-1, with 10 bases that match TRBD2. Losses at the gene ends were 5 bases for V and 10 bases for J; bases not matched to a gene: 5. The CDR3 runs 13 residues. The CDR3 DNA sequence: TGTGCCAGCAGTAGCGGGGGGGCCTTAGAGCAGTTCTTC. Its translation: CASSSGGALEQFF.